This T cell receptor (beta chain) is from a study of shared T cell receptors in the human thymus. This CDR3 contains 15 residues. CDR1 MGHRA and CDR2 YSYEKL come from the germline V gene. V was shortened by 1 base and J by 1 base, with 11 bases between the two germline ends. The assay was immunoSEQ multiplex PCR, and TCRdb's table has in-frame clones only and misses some. The top ten clones hold roughly 0.01% of a sample with more than 550,000 clones, over 75% of them seen once. Another study also made use of these data, one on human thymus T cells. That work states: Thymic and blood repertoires appeared to show biased V and J gene usage. Highly overlapping thymic repertoires in unrelated individuals were reported by related research.

The chain recombines TRBV4-1 with TRBJ2-7; D unclear. The TCR comes from a girl less than two years old with a congenital heart defect. The sequenced sample consisted of thymocytes. Written as DNA, the CDR3 is TGCGCCAGCAGCCAAGGGTGGCAGAATTCCTACGAGCAGTACTTC. Its translation is CASSQGWQNSYEQYF.